This TCR beta chain was sequenced in a study of OX40 agonist ivuxolimab in advanced cancers. General study findings and limits: Doses of 0.1 to 3.0 mg/kg were accompanied by clonal expansion of CD4+ and CD8+ blood T cells by week 6. Averaged across samples, CD8+ T cells carried more expanded clones than CD4+ did.

Method: immunoSEQ multiplex PCR; TCRdb's copy keeps in-frame clones and lacks some. The sample records 70,000 or so clones, 70% to 90% being singletons. This clone was seen only once. No antigen is known for it. V lost 3 bases to trimming and J lost 5 bases, with 7 bases between them. Germline CDR1 MNHNS, CDR2 SASEGT. This CDR3 comprises 12 residues. Sequenced here: CD4+ or CD8+ T cells sorted from blood, sampled in a trial of the OX40 agonist ivuxolimab. The rearrangement links TRBV6-1 to TRBJ1-2; D is unresolved. The TCR sequence derives from an adult with an advanced solid tumor such as melanoma, head and neck, liver or kidney cancer. Here the CDR3 reads CASSDPLYGYTF. CDR3 DNA: TGTGCCAGCAGTGACCCTCTTTATGGCTACACCTTC.